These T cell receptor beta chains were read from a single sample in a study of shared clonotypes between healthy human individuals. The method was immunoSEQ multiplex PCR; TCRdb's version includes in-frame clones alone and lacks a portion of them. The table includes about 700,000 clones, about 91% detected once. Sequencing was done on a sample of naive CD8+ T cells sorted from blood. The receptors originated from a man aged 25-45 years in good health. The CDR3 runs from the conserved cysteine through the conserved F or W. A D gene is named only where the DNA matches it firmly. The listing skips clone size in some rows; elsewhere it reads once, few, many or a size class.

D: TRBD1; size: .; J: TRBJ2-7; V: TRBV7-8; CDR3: CASSLDPGQGRYEQYF; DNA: TGTGCCAGCAGCTTGGATCCGGGACAGGGACGTTATGAGCAGTACTTC
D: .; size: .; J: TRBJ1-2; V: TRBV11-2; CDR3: CASSLDLAGRVLEGYTF; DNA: TGTGCCAGCAGCTTAGATCTTGCGGGCAGGGTATTAGAGGGCTACACCTTC
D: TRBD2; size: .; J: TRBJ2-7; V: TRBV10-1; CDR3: CASSDRTSGSDEQYF; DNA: TGCGCCAGCAGTGATCGGACTAGCGGGAGTGACGAGCAGTACTTC
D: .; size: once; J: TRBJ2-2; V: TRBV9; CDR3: CASARAGELFF; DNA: TGTGCCAGTGCGAGAGCCGGGGAGCTGTTTTTT
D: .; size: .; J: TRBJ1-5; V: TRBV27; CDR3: CASSPQGSNQPQHF; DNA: TGTGCCAGCAGTCCACAGGGTAGCAATCAGCCCCAGCATTTT
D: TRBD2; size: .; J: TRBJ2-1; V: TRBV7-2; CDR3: CASSARLAGGYNEQFF; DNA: TGTGCCAGCAGCGCCCGACTAGCGGGAGGGTACAATGAGCAGTTCTTC
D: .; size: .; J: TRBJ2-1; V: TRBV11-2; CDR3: CASSLDANNEQFF; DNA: TGTGCCAGCAGCTTGGACGCTAACAATGAGCAGTTCTTC
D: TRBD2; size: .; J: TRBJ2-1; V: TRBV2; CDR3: CASPRLAGGGGYNEQFF; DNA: TGTGCCAGCCCGCGACTAGCGGGAGGAGGGGGTTACAATGAGCAGTTCTTC
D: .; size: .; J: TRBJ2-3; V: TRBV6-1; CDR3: CASSESPNTDTQYF; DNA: TGTGCCAGCAGTGAATCGCCAAACACAGATACGCAGTATTTT
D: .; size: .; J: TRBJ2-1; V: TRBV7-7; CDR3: CASSRGQFSYNEQFF; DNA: TGTGCCAGCAGCCGCGGACAGTTCTCCTACAATGAGCAGTTCTTC
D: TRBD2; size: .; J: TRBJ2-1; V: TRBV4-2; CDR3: CASSQVSRTSGPGNEQFF; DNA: TGTGCCAGCAGCCAAGTCTCCCGGACTAGCGGGCCCGGGAATGAGCAGTTCTTC
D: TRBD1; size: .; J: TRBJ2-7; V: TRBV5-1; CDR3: CASSWGTGSYEQYF; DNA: TGCGCCAGCAGCTGGGGGACAGGATCCTACGAGCAGTACTTC
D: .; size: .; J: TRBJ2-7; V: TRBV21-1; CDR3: CASSKRLADSSYEQYF; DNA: TGTGCCAGCAGCAAAAGACTAGCGGACTCCTCCTACGAGCAGTACTTC
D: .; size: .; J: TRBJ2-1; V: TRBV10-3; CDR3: CAIREAYNEQFF; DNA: TGTGCCATCAGAGAAGCCTACAATGAGCAGTTCTTC
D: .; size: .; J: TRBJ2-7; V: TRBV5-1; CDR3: CASSAIIQGSYEQYF; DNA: TGCGCCAGCAGCGCAATCATTCAGGGGTCCTACGAGCAGTACTTC